The present entry profiles one T cell receptor (beta chain) with its context. Its cognate antigen is unknown. This CDR3 has 13 residues. The germline V gene has CDR1 LNHDA and CDR2 SQIVND (reference sequence). Trimming took 5 bases from V and 3 from J, leaving 11 bases between them. The sample is drawn from a study of a mutant IDH1 vaccine in newly diagnosed glioma. Looking at the study overall: Sex distribution of treated patients was roughly 62% male and about 38% female; mean age was 40.4 years. Points from the study as a whole: Pseudoprogression apparently lacked any relation to changes in top peripheral T cell clonotypes.

Profiled with immunoSEQ multiplex PCR; TCRdb holds only in-frame clones, not every one. Among about 98,000 clones, over 85% were seen once, and the ten largest hold roughly 0.58%. The time point denotes: baseline, week 1 (first vaccination visit). Treatment described: pre-vaccination baseline after standard-of-care therapy. Each astrocytoma in the donors was new, WHO grade 3 or 4, IDH1-mutant and ATRX-lost. The sequencing here drew on PBMCs, taken from a glioma patient treated with radiotherapy, temozolomide or both. The rearrangement links TRBV19 to TRBJ2-7; D ambiguous. The TCR sequence derives from a woman in her forties or fifties with glioma. The CDR3 region has the DNA TGTGCCAGTAGTGATATTTGGGGCTACGAGCAGTACTTC. This translates into CASSDIWGYEQYF.